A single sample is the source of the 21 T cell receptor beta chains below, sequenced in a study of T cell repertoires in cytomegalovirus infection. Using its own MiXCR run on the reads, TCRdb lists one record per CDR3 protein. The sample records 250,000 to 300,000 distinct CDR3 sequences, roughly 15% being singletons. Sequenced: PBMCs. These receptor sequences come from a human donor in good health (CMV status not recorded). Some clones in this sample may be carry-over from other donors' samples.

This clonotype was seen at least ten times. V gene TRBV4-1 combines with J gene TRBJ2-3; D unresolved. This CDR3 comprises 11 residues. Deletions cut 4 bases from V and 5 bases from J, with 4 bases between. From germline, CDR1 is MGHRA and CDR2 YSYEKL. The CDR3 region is CASSRLDTQYF. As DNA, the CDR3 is TGCGCCAGCAGCCGGTTAGATACGCAGTATTTT.

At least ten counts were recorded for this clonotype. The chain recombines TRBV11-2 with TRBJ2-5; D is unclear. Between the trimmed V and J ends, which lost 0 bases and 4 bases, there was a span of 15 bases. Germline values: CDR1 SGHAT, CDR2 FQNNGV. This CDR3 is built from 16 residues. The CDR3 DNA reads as TGTGCCAGCAGCTTAGATCGGTCTCGTCGGTCAGAGACCCAGTACTTC. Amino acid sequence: CASSLDRSRRSETQYF.

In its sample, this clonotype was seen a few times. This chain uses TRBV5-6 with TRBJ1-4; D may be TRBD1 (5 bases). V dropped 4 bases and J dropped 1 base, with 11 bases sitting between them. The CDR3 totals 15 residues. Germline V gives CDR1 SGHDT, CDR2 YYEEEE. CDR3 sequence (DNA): TGTGCCAGCAGCGCCCGGACAAGAACTAATGAAAAACTGTTTTTT. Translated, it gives CASSARTRTNEKLFF.

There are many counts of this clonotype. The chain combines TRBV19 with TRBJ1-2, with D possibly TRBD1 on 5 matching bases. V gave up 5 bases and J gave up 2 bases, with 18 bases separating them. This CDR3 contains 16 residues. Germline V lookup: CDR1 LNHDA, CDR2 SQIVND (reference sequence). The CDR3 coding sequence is TGTGCCAGTAGTCCGGACAACCAAAACAACAACTATGGCTACACCTTC. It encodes CASSPDNQNNNYGYTF.

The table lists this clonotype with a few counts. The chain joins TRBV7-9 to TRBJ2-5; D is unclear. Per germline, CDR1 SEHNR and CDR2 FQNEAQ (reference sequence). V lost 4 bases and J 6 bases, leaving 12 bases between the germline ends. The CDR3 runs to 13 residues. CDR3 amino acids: CASSSSSMQTQYF. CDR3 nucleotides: TGTGCCAGCAGCTCCTCCAGTATGCAGACCCAGTACTTC.

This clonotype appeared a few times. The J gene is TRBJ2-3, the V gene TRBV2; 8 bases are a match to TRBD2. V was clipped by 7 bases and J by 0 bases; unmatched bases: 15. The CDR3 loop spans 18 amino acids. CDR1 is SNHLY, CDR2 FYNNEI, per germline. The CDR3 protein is CASKRSLGAGVSTDTQYF. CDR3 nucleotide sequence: TGTGCCAGCAAGAGAAGCCTCGGAGCGGGGGTTAGCACAGATACGCAGTATTTT. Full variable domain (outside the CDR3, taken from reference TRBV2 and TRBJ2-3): EPEVTQTPSHQVTQMGQEVILRCVPISNHLYFYWYRQILGQKVEFLVSFYNNEISEKSEIFDDQFSVERPDGSNFTLKIRSTKLEDSAMYFCASKRSLGAGVSTDTQYFGPGTRLTVL.

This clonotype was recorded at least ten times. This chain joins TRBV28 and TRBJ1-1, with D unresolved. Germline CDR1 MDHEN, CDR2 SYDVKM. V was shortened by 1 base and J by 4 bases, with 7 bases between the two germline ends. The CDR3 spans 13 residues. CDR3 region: CASSLLARTEAFF. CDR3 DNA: TGTGCCAGCAGTTTATTGGCGCGCACTGAAGCTTTCTTT.

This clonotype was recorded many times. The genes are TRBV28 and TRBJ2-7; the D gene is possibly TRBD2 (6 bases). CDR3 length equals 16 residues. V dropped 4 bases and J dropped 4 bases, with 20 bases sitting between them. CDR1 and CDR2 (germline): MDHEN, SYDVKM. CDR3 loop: CASSSPGRQGKYEQYF. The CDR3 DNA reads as TGTGCCAGCAGTTCCCCGGGGAGGCAGGGAAAATACGAGCAGTACTTC.

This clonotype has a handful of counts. The CDR3 loop is CASSLAPLGEQYF. In DNA form, the CDR3 reads TGTGCCAGCAGCTTAGCCCCACTAGGCGAGCAGTACTTC. The chain couples TRBV7-9 to TRBJ2-7; possible D gene TRBD2, 5 bases. This CDR3 comprises 13 residues. Deletions cut 0 bases from V and 6 bases from J, with 9 bases between. The germline V gene has CDR1 SEHNR and CDR2 FQNEAQ (reference sequence).

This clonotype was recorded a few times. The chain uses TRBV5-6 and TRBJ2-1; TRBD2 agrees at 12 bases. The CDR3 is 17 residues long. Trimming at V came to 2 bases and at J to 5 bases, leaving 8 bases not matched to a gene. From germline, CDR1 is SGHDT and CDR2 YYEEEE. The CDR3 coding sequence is TGTGCCAGCAGCTTTCGCCGACTAGCGGGAGTCAACAATGAGCAGTTCTTC. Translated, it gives CASSFRRLAGVNNEQFF.

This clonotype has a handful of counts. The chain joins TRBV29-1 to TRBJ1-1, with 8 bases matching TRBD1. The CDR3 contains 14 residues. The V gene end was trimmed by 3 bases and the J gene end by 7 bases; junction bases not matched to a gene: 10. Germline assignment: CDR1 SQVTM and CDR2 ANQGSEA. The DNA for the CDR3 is TGCAGCGTTGAGGACCCACAGGGGGGAGTTGAAGCTTTCTTT. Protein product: CSVEDPQGGVEAFF.

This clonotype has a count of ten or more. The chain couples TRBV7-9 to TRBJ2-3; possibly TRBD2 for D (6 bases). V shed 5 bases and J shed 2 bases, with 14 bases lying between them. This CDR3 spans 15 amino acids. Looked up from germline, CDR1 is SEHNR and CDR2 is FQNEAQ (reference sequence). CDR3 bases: TGTGCCAGCAGCGCGGGACTCCTGGACACAGATACGCAGTATTTT. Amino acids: CASSAGLLDTDTQYF.

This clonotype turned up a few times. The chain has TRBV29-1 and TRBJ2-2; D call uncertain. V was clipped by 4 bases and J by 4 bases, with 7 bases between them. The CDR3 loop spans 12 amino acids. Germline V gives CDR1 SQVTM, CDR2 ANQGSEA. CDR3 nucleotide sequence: TGCAGCGTTGCCTCGGCCACCGGGGAGCTGTTTTTT. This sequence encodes CSVASATGELFF.

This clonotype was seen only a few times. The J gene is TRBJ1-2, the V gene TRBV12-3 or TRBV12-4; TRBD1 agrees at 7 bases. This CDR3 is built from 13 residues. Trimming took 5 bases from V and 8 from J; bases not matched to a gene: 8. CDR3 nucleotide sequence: TGTGCCAGCAGTAGTGCCGGGACAGACGGCTACACCTTC. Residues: CASSSAGTDGYTF.

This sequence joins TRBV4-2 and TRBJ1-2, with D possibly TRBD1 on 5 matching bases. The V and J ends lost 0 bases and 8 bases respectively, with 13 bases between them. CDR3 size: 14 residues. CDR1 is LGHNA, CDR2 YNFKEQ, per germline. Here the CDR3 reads CASSQERGSGGYTF. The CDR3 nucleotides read TGTGCCAGCAGCCAAGAGCGGGGGTCTGGCGGCTACACCTTC.

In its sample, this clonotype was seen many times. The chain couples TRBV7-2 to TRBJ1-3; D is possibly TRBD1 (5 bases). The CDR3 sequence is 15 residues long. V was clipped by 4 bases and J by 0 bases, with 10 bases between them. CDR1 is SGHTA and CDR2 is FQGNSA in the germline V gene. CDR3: CASSWDHSSGNTIYF. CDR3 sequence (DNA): TGTGCCAGCAGCTGGGACCACAGCTCTGGAAACACCATATATTTT.

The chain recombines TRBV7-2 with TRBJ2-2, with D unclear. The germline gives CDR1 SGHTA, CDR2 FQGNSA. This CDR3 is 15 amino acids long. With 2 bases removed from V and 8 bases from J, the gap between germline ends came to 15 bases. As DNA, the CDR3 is TGTGCCAGCAGCTTAATAATACCGGCCCGAGGGGAGCTGTTTTTT. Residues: CASSLIIPARGELFF. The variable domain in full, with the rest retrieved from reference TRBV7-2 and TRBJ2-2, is GAGVSQSPSNKVTEKGKDVELRCDPISGHTALYWYRQSLGQGLEFLIYFQGNSAPDKSGLPSDRFSAERTGGSVSTLTIQRTQQEDSAVYLCASSLIIPARGELFFGEGSRLTVL.

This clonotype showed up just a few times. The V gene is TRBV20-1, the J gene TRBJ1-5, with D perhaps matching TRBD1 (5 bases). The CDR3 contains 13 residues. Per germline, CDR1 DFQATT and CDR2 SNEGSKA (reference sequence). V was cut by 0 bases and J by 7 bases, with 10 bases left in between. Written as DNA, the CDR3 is TGCAGTGCTAGAGATCGGGGGATCCAGCCCCAGCATTTT. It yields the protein CSARDRGIQPQHF.

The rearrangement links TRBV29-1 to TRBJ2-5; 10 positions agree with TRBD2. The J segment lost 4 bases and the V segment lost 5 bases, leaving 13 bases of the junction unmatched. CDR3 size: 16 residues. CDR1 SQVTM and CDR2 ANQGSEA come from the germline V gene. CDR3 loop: CSVMSGGVFWGETQYF. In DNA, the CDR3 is TGCAGCGTTATGAGCGGGGGGGTATTTTGGGGAGAGACCCAGTACTTC.

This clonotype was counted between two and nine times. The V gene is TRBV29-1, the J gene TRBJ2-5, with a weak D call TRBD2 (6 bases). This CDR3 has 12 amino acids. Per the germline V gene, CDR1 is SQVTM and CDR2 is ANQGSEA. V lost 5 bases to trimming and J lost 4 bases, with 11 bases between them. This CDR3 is CSVYDGRETQYF. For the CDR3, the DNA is TGCAGCGTTTATGACGGGAGAGAGACCCAGTACTTC.

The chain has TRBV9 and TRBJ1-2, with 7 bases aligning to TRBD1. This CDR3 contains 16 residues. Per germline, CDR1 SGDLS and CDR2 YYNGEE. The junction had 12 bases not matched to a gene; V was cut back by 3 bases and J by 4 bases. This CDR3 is CASSERRDSPSYGYTF. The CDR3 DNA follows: TGTGCCAGCAGCGAACGACGGGACAGCCCATCCTATGGCTACACCTTC.